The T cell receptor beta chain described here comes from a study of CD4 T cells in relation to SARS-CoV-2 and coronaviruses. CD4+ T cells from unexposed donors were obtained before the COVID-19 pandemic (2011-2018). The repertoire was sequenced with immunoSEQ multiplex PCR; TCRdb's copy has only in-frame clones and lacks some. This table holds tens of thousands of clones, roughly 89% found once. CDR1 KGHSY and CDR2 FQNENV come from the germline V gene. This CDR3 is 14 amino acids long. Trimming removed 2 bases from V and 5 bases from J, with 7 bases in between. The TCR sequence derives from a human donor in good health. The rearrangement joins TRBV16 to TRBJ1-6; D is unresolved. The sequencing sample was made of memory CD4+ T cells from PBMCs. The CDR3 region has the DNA TGTGCCAGCAGCCAAGTACGGGATAATTCACCCCTCCACTTT. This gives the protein CASSQVRDNSPLHF.